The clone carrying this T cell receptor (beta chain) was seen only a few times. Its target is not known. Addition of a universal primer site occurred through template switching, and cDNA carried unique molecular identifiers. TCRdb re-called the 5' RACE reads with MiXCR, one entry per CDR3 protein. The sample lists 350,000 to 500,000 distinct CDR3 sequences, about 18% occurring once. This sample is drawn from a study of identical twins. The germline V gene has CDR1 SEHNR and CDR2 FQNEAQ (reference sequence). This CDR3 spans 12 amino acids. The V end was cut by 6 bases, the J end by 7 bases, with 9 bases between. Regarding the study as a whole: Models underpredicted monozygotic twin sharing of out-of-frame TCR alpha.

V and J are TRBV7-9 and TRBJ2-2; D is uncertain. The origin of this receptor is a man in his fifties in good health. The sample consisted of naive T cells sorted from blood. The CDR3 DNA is TGTGCCAGCAGTTCTCGATACGGGGAGCTGTTTTTT. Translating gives CASSSRYGELFF. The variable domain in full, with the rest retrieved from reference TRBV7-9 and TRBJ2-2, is DTGVSQNPRHKITKRGQNVTFRCDPISEHNRLYWYRQTLGQGPEFLTYFQNEAQLEKSRLLSDRFSAERPKGSFSTLEIQRTEQGDSAMYLCASSSRYGELFFGEGSRLTVL.